The 17 T cell receptor beta chains presented below share a single source sample, sequenced in a study of shared clonotypes between healthy human individuals. Method: immunoSEQ multiplex PCR; TCRdb's copy keeps in-frame clones and lacks some. The data show some 2.3 million clones, 85% to 95% seen once. The sequenced sample consisted of naive CD4+ T cells from PBMCs. The sample's subset: CD45RA+ positively selected. The receptors originated from a man aged 18 to 29 in good health. Some clones in this sample may be carry-over from other donors' samples.

This clone was seen more than once but under ten times. J is TRBJ2-6 and V is TRBV10-3; tentatively, D is TRBD1 (6 bases). The CDR3 loop spans 19 amino acids. Germline V CDR1 and CDR2: ENHRY, SYGVKD. Trimming removed 0 bases at V and 2 bases at J, with 17 bases between. CDR3 bases: TGTGCCATCAGTGAGTCGTGGGCCAGCAGGGGTGCTGGGGCCAACGTCCTGACTTTC. Translation: CAISESWASRGAGANVLTF.

V and J are TRBV7-2 and TRBJ1-1, with D maybe TRBD1 (6 bases). Germline loops: CDR1 SGHTA, CDR2 FQGNSA. This CDR3 contains 17 residues. V lost 0 bases and J lost 4, with 18 bases in between. The CDR3 sequence is CASSLARAGDRGTEAFF. The CDR3 nucleotides read TGTGCCAGCAGCTTAGCGAGGGCAGGGGACCGGGGCACTGAAGCTTTCTTT.

This chain uses TRBV28 with TRBJ1-2; D ambiguous. V lost 2 bases, J lost 5 bases, and 6 bases lay in between. Germline V gives CDR1 MDHEN, CDR2 SYDVKM. The CDR3 contains 12 residues. The CDR3, as DNA: TGTGCCAGCAGTTTAACGAGATATGGCTACACCTTC. It translates to CASSLTRYGYTF.

This clone has more than one count but fewer than ten. The CDR3 here is CASRVGQGLEAFF. DNA for the CDR3: TGTGCCAGCAGGGTAGGACAGGGGTTAGAGGCTTTCTTT. The rearrangement joins TRBV28 to TRBJ1-1, with TRBD1 identical over 9 bases. Germline loops: CDR1 MDHEN, CDR2 SYDVKM. The CDR3 sequence is 13 residues long. V dropped 6 bases and J dropped 11; count of bases not matched to a gene: 10.

The chain employs TRBV9 and TRBJ1-1; D may be TRBD1 (5 bases). Germline-derived CDR1 and CDR2 are SGDLS and YYNGEE. This CDR3 has 13 residues. The V end lost 4 bases, the J end lost 7 bases, and 14 bases lay between the germline ends. CDR3 nucleotides: TGTGCCAGCAGCCCCCGGTGGGGGAATGAAGCTTTCTTT. Translated, it gives CASSPRWGNEAFF.

The chain recombines TRBV28 with TRBJ2-1; TRBD2 matches 9 bases. CDR3 length: 19 amino acids. Germline V gives CDR1 MDHEN, CDR2 SYDVKM. J was trimmed by 1 base and V by 3 bases; bases with no gene match: 13. Here the CDR3 reads CASSLWREGPRPSYNEQFF. The CDR3 nucleotides are TGTGCCAGCAGTTTGTGGCGGGAGGGCCCTCGGCCGTCCTACAATGAGCAGTTCTTC.

The J gene is TRBJ2-2, the V gene TRBV4-2, with TRBD2 matching 9 bases. CDR1 is LGHNA and CDR2 is YNFKEQ in the germline V gene. This CDR3 has 17 amino acids. J was trimmed by 7 bases and V by 5 bases; bases with no gene match: 14. CDR3 region: CASSSRLAVPLSGELFF. The CDR3 nucleotides are TGTGCCAGCAGCTCACGACTAGCGGTACCCCTGAGCGGGGAGCTGTTTTTT.

As concerns this clone: The sample has other DNA sequences that encode this CDR3 too. The rearrangement uses TRBV27 and TRBJ2-7, with TRBD1 matching 10 bases. Germline V gene lookup returns CDR1 MNHEY and CDR2 SMNVEV (reference sequence). Unmatched junction bases numbered 5, after V lost 8 bases and J lost 4 bases. This CDR3 has 13 residues. CDR3 protein: CASGRDRGYEQYF. For the CDR3, the DNA is TGTGCCAGCGGACGGGACAGGGGTTACGAGCAGTACTTC.

The chain employs TRBV28 and TRBJ2-7, with D perhaps assigned TRBD1 or TRBD2 (5 bases each). V lost 2 bases to trimming and J lost 2 bases, with 13 bases between them. The length of the CDR3 is 15 residues. Germline CDR1 and CDR2: MDHEN and SYDVKM. The CDR3 sequence: CASSLGSGTTYEQYF. In DNA, the CDR3 is TGTGCCAGCAGTTTAGGGTCAGGGACGACCTACGAGCAGTACTTC. Variable domain in full (rest from reference TRBV28 and TRBJ2-7): DVKVTQSSRYLVKRTGEKVFLECVQDMDHENMFWYRQDPGLGLRLIYFSYDVKMKEKGDIPEGYSVSREKKERFSLILESASTNQTSMYLCASSLGSGTTYEQYFGPGTRLTVT.

V is TRBV5-4 and J is TRBJ1-2, with D unresolved. The CDR3 extends over 14 amino acids. V was pared by 4 bases and J by 2 bases, with 12 bases between. CDR1 SGHNT and CDR2 YYREEE come from the germline V gene (reference sequence). The CDR3 DNA reads as TGTGCCAGCAGCCCCCGTAGGGAGAACTATGGCTACACCTTC. Its translation is CASSPRRENYGYTF.

V and J are TRBV21-1 and TRBJ1-2. TRBV21-1 represents a pseudogene. This CDR3 spans 15 amino acids. This CDR3 is CASSLTEASQYGYTF. The CDR3 nucleotides are TGTGCCAGCAGCCTAACGGAGGCATCTCAATATGGCTACACCTTC.

The sample holds one count of this clone. V usage is TRBV5-1 and J usage is TRBJ2-2; D perhaps matches TRBD2 (5 bases). Looked up from germline, CDR1 is SGHRS and CDR2 is YFSETQ. V shed 0 bases and J shed 5 bases, with 11 bases lying between them. The CDR3 has 15 amino acids. The DNA for the CDR3 is TGCGCCAGCAGCTTGGGGGAGAGGAAGACCGGGGAGCTGTTTTTT. Translating gives CASSLGERKTGELFF.

V usage is TRBV7-2 and J usage is TRBJ2-5; tentative D call: TRBD2 (6 bases). Trimming cost V 5 bases and J 5 bases, with 15 bases left between them. CDR1 is SGHTA, CDR2 FQGNSA, per germline. The CDR3 extends over 14 amino acids. The CDR3 DNA reads TGTGCCAGCAGCCCCCTTCGACTAGGCGAGACCCAGTACTTC. Its protein product is CASSPLRLGETQYF.

CDR3: CASSAGTGLYEQFF. CDR3 coding DNA: TGTGCCAGCAGCGCCGGGACAGGGTTATATGAGCAGTTCTTC. The rearrangement joins TRBV9 to TRBJ2-1; TRBD1 agrees at 9 bases. The CDR3 has 14 amino acids. The V gene end was trimmed by 3 bases and the J gene end by 8 bases; junction bases not matched to a gene: 6. Germline assignment: CDR1 SGDLS and CDR2 YYNGEE.

This chain links TRBV5-5 with TRBJ2-7; 8 nucleotides align to TRBD1. This CDR3 region has 15 residues. Germline V CDR1 and CDR2: SGHKS, YYEKEE (reference sequence). J was trimmed by 3 bases and V by 0 bases; bases with no gene match: 5. The CDR3 region has the DNA TGTGCCAGCAGCTTGGAATGGACAGGGAACTACGAGCAGTACTTC. Translated: CASSLEWTGNYEQYF.

This rearrangement joins TRBV5-1 to TRBJ2-1; D call uncertain. CDR1 is SGHRS and CDR2 is YFSETQ in the germline V gene. V was clipped by 2 bases and J by 6 bases, with 9 bases between them. This CDR3 region has 13 residues. The CDR3 is CASSFLAANEQFF. DNA for the CDR3: TGCGCCAGCAGCTTTCTGGCAGCCAATGAGCAGTTCTTC.

Turning to this clone: This sample also contains other DNA sequences that code for the same CDR3. The chain employs TRBV5-1 and TRBJ1-1; D is unresolved. Per the germline V gene, CDR1 is SGHRS and CDR2 is YFSETQ. The CDR3 length is 13 residues. V lost 4 bases to trimming and J lost 0 bases, with 7 bases between them. The CDR3 sequence: CASSLGVNTEAFF. CDR3 nucleotides: TGCGCCAGCAGCCTGGGAGTGAACACTGAAGCTTTCTTT.